The 30 T cell receptor beta chains listed next were all sequenced from one sample in a study of OX40 agonist ivuxolimab in advanced cancers. Library construction relied on the immunoSEQ multiplex PCR assay. Imported from immuneACCESS, the table was reduced by TCRdb to in-frame sequences with V and J called. These copies leave out some clones; in studies compared against another copy, an unresolved V gene accounts for under half, and the cause of the remainder is not known. This sample has 25,000 to 35,000 clones in its table, and roughly 87% of those were observed once. About 16% of the sample lies in the top ten. This sample comprised CD4+ or CD8+ T cells sorted from blood, obtained in a trial of the OX40 agonist ivuxolimab. The receptors were gathered from an adult with an advanced solid tumor such as melanoma, head and neck, liver or kidney cancer.

The gene calls are TRBV27 and TRBJ1-5; D gene ambiguous. Germline-derived CDR1 and CDR2 are MNHEY and SMNVEV (reference sequence). The CDR3 spans 14 residues. V gave up 2 bases and J gave up 3 bases, with 8 bases separating them. Here the CDR3 reads CASSLQGYNQPQHF. The CDR3 nucleotides are TGTGCCAGCAGTTTACAAGGGTACAATCAGCCCCAGCATTTT.

A few counts support this clone. The rearrangement joins TRBV5-1 to TRBJ2-2; 12 nucleotides agree with TRBD2. This CDR3 has 17 residues. V was clipped by 6 bases and J by 0 bases; unmatched bases: 6. CDR1 SGHRS and CDR2 YFSETQ come from the germline V gene. This CDR3 is CASKLGLAGANTGELFF. CDR3 nucleotides: TGCGCCAGCAAACTGGGACTAGCGGGTGCGAACACCGGGGAGCTGTTTTTT. Full variable domain (outside the CDR3, taken from reference TRBV5-1 and TRBJ2-2): KAGVTQTPRYLIKTRGQQVTLSCSPISGHRSVSWYQQTPGQGLQFLFEYFSETQRNKGNFPGRFSGRQFSNSRSEMNVSTLELGDSALYLCASKLGLAGANTGELFFGEGSRLTVL.

V is TRBV28 and J is TRBJ2-3; TRBD2 aligns across 7 bases. The germline CDR1 and CDR2 sequences are MDHEN and SYDVKM. The CDR3 loop spans 16 amino acids. Trimming at V came to 1 base and at J to 3 bases, leaving 7 bases not matched to a gene. Here the CDR3 DNA reads TGTGCCAGCAGTTTATTCGTGGGAGGGTTGACAGATACGCAGTATTTT. This codes for CASSLFVGGLTDTQYF.

This chain joins TRBV4-2 and TRBJ1-5; 8 bases align to TRBD1. The CDR3 totals 17 residues. The germline V gene has CDR1 LGHNA and CDR2 YNFKEQ. Germline trimming cut 1 base from V and 0 bases from J; bases unmatched to any gene: 5. Written as DNA, the CDR3 is TGTGCCAGCAGCCAAGGGGGGACAGGAGATAGCAATCAGCCCCAGCATTTT. It translates to CASSQGGTGDSNQPQHF.

The J gene is TRBJ1-5, the V gene TRBV15; 9 nucleotides agree with TRBD1. In germline, CDR1 is LNHNV, CDR2 YYDKDF (reference sequence). The V segment lost 1 base and the J segment 5 bases; nucleotides outside the gene matches: 6. The CDR3 totals 16 residues. This CDR3 is CATSRGGTGLYQPQHF. CDR3 DNA: TGTGCCACCAGCAGAGGCGGGACAGGGCTGTATCAGCCCCAGCATTTT.

The chain uses TRBV4-3 and TRBJ2-7, with 10 bases fitting TRBD1. J was trimmed by 3 bases and V by 0 bases; bases with no gene match: 8. The germline V gene has CDR1 LGHNA and CDR2 YSLEER. This CDR3 has 17 residues. The CDR3 is CASSQDFTGQGYYEQYF. CDR3 nucleotide sequence: TGCGCCAGCAGCCAAGATTTTACGGGACAGGGGTACTACGAGCAGTACTTC.

The J gene is TRBJ2-6, the V gene TRBV7-9, with D perhaps matching TRBD1 (6 bases). The germline V and J ends were trimmed by 8 bases and 2 bases, with 7 bases remaining between them. This CDR3 is built from 13 residues. Germline V CDR1 and CDR2: SEHNR, FQNEAQ (reference sequence). The CDR3 sequence: CASAGAGANVLTF. CDR3 DNA: TGTGCCAGCGCAGGGGCTGGGGCCAACGTCCTGACTTTC.

V gene TRBV6-5 combines with J gene TRBJ2-3; a possible D gene is TRBD2 (6 bases). V lost 2 bases to trimming and J lost 4 bases, with 13 bases between them. Germline V gene data show CDR1 as MNHEY and CDR2 as SVGAGI. CDR3 size: 15 residues. The CDR3: CASSYVTGRPDTQYF. CDR3 in DNA: TGTGCCAGCAGTTACGTGACTGGGAGGCCAGATACGCAGTATTTT.

The CDR3 sequence is CASSQPGQGATGELFF. The DNA of the CDR3 is TGTGCCAGCAGCCAACCGGGACAGGGAGCCACCGGGGAGCTGTTTTTT. This chain uses TRBV7-9 with TRBJ2-2, with 9 bases fitting TRBD1. V was pared by 5 bases and J by 4 bases, with 8 bases of the junction left unmatched. The CDR3 contains 16 residues. Germline V gene lookup returns CDR1 SEHNR and CDR2 FQNEAQ (reference sequence).

This chain uses TRBV28 with TRBJ2-5; D is ambiguous. Germline CDR1 and CDR2: MDHEN and SYDVKM. The CDR3 runs to 14 residues. V shed 4 bases and J shed 1 base, with 10 bases lying between them. In DNA form, the CDR3 reads TGTGCCAGCAGTTCCTGGATTCTCCAAGAGACCCAGTACTTC. It encodes CASSSWILQETQYF.

The chain joins TRBV6-5 to TRBJ1-5; 7 bases match TRBD1. V dropped 0 bases and J dropped 6; count of bases not matched to a gene: 2. The CDR3 covers 14 residues. CDR1 and CDR2 from the germline V gene are MNHEY and SVGAGI. Here the CDR3 DNA reads TGTGCCAGCAGTTACTCAGGGGGCACTCAGCCCCAGCATTTT. Encoded protein: CASSYSGGTQPQHF.

The CDR3 nucleotides read TGTGCCAGCAGCCACTGGAACAGCATGGATCAGCCCCAGCATTTT. Translating gives CASSHWNSMDQPQHF. V is TRBV7-2 and J is TRBJ1-5; the D is unclear. The CDR3 has 15 residues. CDR1 and CDR2 from the germline V gene are SGHTA and FQGNSA. V was shortened by 5 bases and J by 5 bases, with 16 bases between the two germline ends.

This clone has a handful of counts. This chain uses TRBV4-2 with TRBJ2-1; 13 nucleotides line up with TRBD2. Germline assignment: CDR1 LGHNA and CDR2 YNFKEQ. The trim removed 8 bases at V and 12 bases at J, leaving 13 bases unmatched. The CDR3 covers 15 residues. CDR3 region: CASGLGTSGTGGQFF. The DNA of the CDR3 is TGTGCCAGCGGTCTAGGGACTAGCGGGACTGGTGGGCAGTTCTTC.

The CDR3 protein is CASSPGTLSYGYTF. CDR3 nucleotide sequence: TGTGCCAGCTCACCCGGGACCTTATCCTATGGCTACACCTTC. The chain is built from TRBV18 and TRBJ1-2; weak D call: TRBD1 (5 bases). The ends were cut back, 3 bases at V and 4 bases at J, with 12 bases in the middle. CDR1 is KGHSH and CDR2 is LQKENI in the germline V gene. The CDR3 loop spans 14 amino acids.

The V call is TRBV5-8, the J call TRBJ2-3; possible D gene TRBD2, 6 bases. Trimming took 2 bases from V and 2 from J, leaving 12 bases between them. Germline V gene data show CDR1 as SGHTS and CDR2 as YDEGEE. The CDR3 runs to 15 residues. The CDR3 nucleotides read TGTGCCAGCAGCTTTGGAGGGAGTGTCACAGATACGCAGTATTTT. This translates into CASSFGGSVTDTQYF.

The rearrangement links TRBV19 to TRBJ2-1; D is unclear. V dropped 4 bases and J dropped 9 bases, with 19 bases sitting between them. Germline CDR1 and CDR2: LNHDA and SQIVND (reference sequence). The CDR3 totals 15 residues. The CDR3 protein is CASSTTTALMGEQFF. Here the CDR3 DNA reads TGTGCCAGTAGTACTACTACGGCCTTAATGGGTGAGCAGTTCTTC.

Only a few counts were recorded for this clone. The CDR3 here is CASVGTGDEQYF. CDR3 bases: TGTGCCAGCGTCGGGACAGGGGACGAGCAGTACTTC. The chain couples TRBV28 to TRBJ2-7, with 10 bases aligning to TRBD1. Germline-derived CDR1 and CDR2 are MDHEN and SYDVKM. V dropped 8 bases and J dropped 5; count of bases not matched to a gene: 3. The CDR3 is 12 amino acids.

The chain employs TRBV28 and TRBJ2-5; 9 bases match TRBD2. The CDR3 contains 15 residues. V trimming: 2 bases; J trimming: 10 bases; junction bases outside the gene matches: 11. Germline lookup yields CDR1 MDHEN and CDR2 SYDVKM. CDR3 sequence reads: CASSLASGVHVGQYF. CDR3 coding DNA: TGTGCCAGCAGTTTAGCTAGCGGGGTCCATGTTGGCCAGTACTTC.

J is TRBJ2-7 and V is TRBV18; 7 bases map to TRBD2. Germline CDR1 KGHSH, CDR2 LQKENI. After removal of 4 bases from V and 2 bases from J, the junction contained 5 bases not matched to a gene. The CDR3 extends over 14 amino acids. In nucleotides, the CDR3 is TGTGCCAGCTCACAGGTGACTAGCACCTACGAGCAGTACTTC. This encodes CASSQVTSTYEQYF.

This clone appeared once. V and J are TRBV5-1 and TRBJ2-7; TRBD1 might be the D (6 bases). There are 14 residues in the CDR3. V was trimmed by 0 bases and J by 5 bases, leaving 12 bases between them. Per the germline V gene, CDR1 is SGHRS and CDR2 is YFSETQ. The CDR3 reads CASSLALQGNEQYF. The CDR3 DNA reads TGCGCCAGCAGCTTGGCACTACAGGGCAACGAGCAGTACTTC.

The CDR3 nucleotides read TGTGCCAGTAGTCCCCGGGAGTATGAAAAACTGTTTTTT. Its protein product is CASSPREYEKLFF. The chain links TRBV19 to TRBJ1-4; D is unclear. The CDR3 loop spans 13 amino acids. Germline CDR1 is LNHDA and CDR2 is SQIVND (reference sequence). V was clipped by 5 bases and J by 6 bases, with 10 bases between them. The entire variable domain, with the rest obtained from reference TRBV19 and TRBJ1-4, is as follows: DGGITQSPKYLFRKEGQNVTLSCEQNLNHDAMYWYRQDPGQGLRLIYYSQIVNDFQKGDIAEGYSVSREKKESFPLTVTSAQKNPTAFYLCASSPREYEKLFFGSGTQLSVL.

This clone occurred once. The chain couples TRBV27 to TRBJ1-2; no reliable D call. V lost 1 base and J 1 base, leaving 4 bases between the germline ends. Germline V gene data show CDR1 as MNHEY and CDR2 as SMNVEV (reference sequence). The CDR3 consists of 13 residues. The CDR3 sequence: CASSLWGNYGYTF. The CDR3 nucleotides read TGTGCCAGCAGTTTATGGGGTAACTATGGCTACACCTTC.

This chain connects TRBV4-2 to TRBJ2-6; D is unresolved. V lost 4 bases and J 1 base, leaving 23 bases between the germline ends. Per germline, CDR1 LGHNA and CDR2 YNFKEQ. This CDR3 spans 20 amino acids. CDR3 protein: CASSPHPGDSLESGANVLTF. In DNA form, the CDR3 reads TGTGCCAGCAGCCCCCACCCAGGAGACTCCCTAGAATCTGGGGCCAACGTCCTGACTTTC.

This rearrangement joins TRBV7-2 to TRBJ2-5, with 7 nucleotides matching TRBD2. This CDR3 is 16 amino acids long. The germline gives CDR1 SGHTA, CDR2 FQGNSA. V was pared by 2 bases and J by 6 bases, with 12 bases of the junction left unmatched. CDR3 nucleotides: TGTGCCAGCAGCTTATCCCCCCCGGACGGGGGGAAGACCCAGTACTTC. It codes for CASSLSPPDGGKTQYF.

This chain links TRBV28 with TRBJ1-5; D call uncertain. The CDR3 is made up of 12 amino acids. V was pared by 6 bases and J by 4 bases, with 7 bases between. Germline V CDR1 and CDR2: MDHEN, SYDVKM. For the CDR3, the DNA is TGTGCCAGCAGGCGCCCTAATCAGCCCCAGCATTTT. Translation gives CASRRPNQPQHF. Variable domain in full (rest from reference TRBV28 and TRBJ1-5): DVKVTQSSRYLVKRTGEKVFLECVQDMDHENMFWYRQDPGLGLRLIYFSYDVKMKEKGDIPEGYSVSREKKERFSLILESASTNQTSMYLCASRRPNQPQHFGDGTRLSIL.

The gene calls are TRBV29-1 and TRBJ2-2; D possibly corresponds to TRBD1 (5 bases). The CDR3 spans 15 residues. With 0 bases removed from V and 2 bases from J, the gap between germline ends came to 10 bases. The germline V gene has CDR1 SQVTM and CDR2 ANQGSEA. DNA for the CDR3: TGCAGCGTTGAAGATGATGGGGCTAACACCGGGGAGCTGTTTTTT. This translates into CSVEDDGANTGELFF.

This chain connects TRBV10-3 to TRBJ2-7, with 7 nucleotides matching TRBD2. CDR3 size: 14 residues. J gave up 2 bases and V 6 bases, and 7 bases lay outside the gene matches. Germline lookup yields CDR1 ENHRY and CDR2 SYGVKD. The CDR3 sequence: CAIRPTGGAYEQYF. In nucleotides, the CDR3 is TGTGCCATCAGACCGACGGGAGGCGCCTACGAGCAGTACTTC.

The chain employs TRBV4-3 and TRBJ2-7; D is possibly TRBD1 (6 bases). Germline lookup yields CDR1 LGHNA and CDR2 YSLEER. V was pared by 0 bases and J by 6 bases, with 15 bases between. The CDR3 has 15 amino acids. The CDR3 bases are TGCGCCAGCAGCCAAGAATGGACAGCCGTCCGCGAGCAGTACTTC. Its translation: CASSQEWTAVREQYF.

The rearrangement links TRBV30 to TRBJ2-7, with D unclear. The CDR3 sequence is 13 residues long. Germline assignment: CDR1 GTSNPN and CDR2 SVGIG (reference sequence). V lost 1 base to trimming and J lost 1 base, with 8 bases between them. CDR3 DNA: TGTGCCTGGAGTGGCCCATCTTCCTACGAGCAGTACTTC. Protein product: CAWSGPSSYEQYF.

The rearrangement links TRBV7-9 to TRBJ1-4; D uncertain. V was pared by 5 bases and J by 8 bases, with 18 bases between. The CDR3 length is 15 residues. The germline CDR1 and CDR2 sequences are SEHNR and FQNEAQ (reference sequence). The CDR3 protein is CASSAGEAGFEKLFF. The CDR3 DNA reads TGTGCCAGCAGCGCCGGCGAGGCGGGTTTCGAAAAACTGTTTTTT.